This TCR beta chain was profiled in a study of shared clonotypes between healthy human individuals. Those who donated were healthy HIV-negative adults, with no recent acute infections or vaccinations reported. Libraries were prepared by immunoSEQ multiplex PCR; TCRdb keeps only in-frame clonotypes and omits some of them. The sample has around 500,000 clones, around 73% seen once. Sequencing input: PBMCs. The origin of this receptor is a middle-aged woman in good health. Some clones in this sample may be carry-over from other donors' samples.

CDR3 coding DNA: TGTGCCAGCAGCTCGGGACTCAGGCAGGGTTACAATGAGCAGTTCTTC. This sequence encodes CASSSGLRQGYNEQFF. The chain couples TRBV5-4 to TRBJ2-1; the D gene is possibly TRBD2 (6 bases). There are 16 residues in the CDR3. Per germline, CDR1 SGHNT and CDR2 YYREEE (reference sequence). V lost 3 bases to trimming and J lost 4 bases, with 17 bases between them.